This T cell receptor beta chain came from a study of T cell responses to AZD1222 COVID-19 vaccine. Overall study results and limits: At baseline, seropositivity was found in only a handful of AZD1222 recipients.

The assay was immunoSEQ multiplex PCR, and TCRdb's table has in-frame clones only and misses some. The data show about 140,000 clones, approximately 90% seen once. Worth noting for this clone: The antigen remains unidentified.

Sample: peripheral blood, taken 28 days after the second AZD1222 dose. The receptor was derived from an adult who received the AZD1222 COVID-19 vaccine.

The CDR3 coding sequence is TGCGCCAGCAGCCAAGAGGTGCCCGCGATGAACACTGAAGCTTTCTTT. This codes for CASSQEVPAMNTEAFF. The chain has TRBV4-1 and TRBJ1-1; D is ambiguous. V lost 0 bases, J lost 0 bases, and 11 bases lay in between. Germline CDR1 is MGHRA and CDR2 is YSYEKL. The CDR3 loop spans 16 amino acids.